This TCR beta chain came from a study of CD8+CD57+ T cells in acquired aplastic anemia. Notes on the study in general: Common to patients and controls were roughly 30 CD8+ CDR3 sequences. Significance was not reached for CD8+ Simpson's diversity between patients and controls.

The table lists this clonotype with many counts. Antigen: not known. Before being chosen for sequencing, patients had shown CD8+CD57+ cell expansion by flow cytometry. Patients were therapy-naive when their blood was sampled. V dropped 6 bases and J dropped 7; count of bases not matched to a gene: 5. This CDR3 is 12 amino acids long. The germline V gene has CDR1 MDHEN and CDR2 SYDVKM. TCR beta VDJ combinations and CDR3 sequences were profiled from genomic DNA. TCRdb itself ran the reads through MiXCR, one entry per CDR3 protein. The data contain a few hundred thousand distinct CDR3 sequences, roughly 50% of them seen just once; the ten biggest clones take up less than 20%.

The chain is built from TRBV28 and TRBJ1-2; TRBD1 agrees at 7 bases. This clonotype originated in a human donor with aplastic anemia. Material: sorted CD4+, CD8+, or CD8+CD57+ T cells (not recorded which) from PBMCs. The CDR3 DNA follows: TGTGCCAGCAGCCCGACAGGGCTTGGCTACACCTTC. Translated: CASSPTGLGYTF.